The following is a TCR beta chain sequence with its context. Its cognate antigen is unknown. Germline V gives CDR1 LNHDA, CDR2 SQIVND (reference sequence). There are 14 residues in the CDR3. The junction had 5 bases not matched to a gene; V was cut back by 8 bases and J by 3 bases. Alpha and beta constant-region primers primed reverse transcription of around 500 ng RNA. Each of the alpha and beta chains got its own library through chain-specific third strand synthesis with indices. TCRdb called the 5' RACE reads again in MiXCR, with one record for every CDR3 protein. The sample carries about 15,000 distinct CDR3 sequences, roughly 12% recorded once. The data originate from a study of HIV-infected patients and healthy controls. As for the study in general: No general T-cell lymphocytopenia was present, and per-chain CDR3 totals resembled those of controls.

Study outcomes and limitations: Healthy controls shared more CDR3 sequences between individuals than HIV-infected patients did.

Roughly three months, about 14 weeks, into antiretroviral therapy, follow-up blood was collected. All unsorted peripheral T cells were captured because whole blood was used without fractionation. This TCR derives from an adult with HIV infection. The donor label of this sample is uncertain. The starting material was blood, obtained during antiretroviral therapy. The rearrangement joins TRBV19 to TRBJ2-2; 8 bases line up with TRBD1. The CDR3 nucleotides are TGTGCCAGTGGAGGACAGGGCTACACCGGGGAGCTGTTTTTT. This translates into CASGGQGYTGELFF.